This T cell receptor (beta chain) was profiled in a study of PD-L1 blockade in urothelial cancer (dated by TCRdb to about 2017). With respect to the entire study: All patients started therapy around 2014 and received atezolizumab 1,200 mg intravenously every 3 weeks. Twenty-five of 29 patients were identified as males with urothelial cancer of bladder origin, and a prior smoking history was reported by 18 of 29 patients. An ECOG performance status of 0 or 1 was recorded for the patients, and 0 to 3 prior chemotherapy regimens had been received by the patients. Blood samples were analyzed at two time points: 3 weeks after treatment start (second dose) and 6 weeks after treatment start. Blood samples gave a median of approximately 150,000 T cells and 88,000 or so unique TCRs, with a median clonality of 0.080. The study was an exploratory multi-omic analysis of somatic, immune and clinical correlates of response to PD-L1 blockade with atezolizumab in urothelial cancer. TCR sequencing covered pretreatment tumor samples and matched, serially collected peripheral blood taken before and after atezolizumab treatment. Progression-free survival longer than 6 months counted as durable clinical benefit, and TCR features were additionally tested against both progression-free and overall survival. In the same patients, pretreatment tumors underwent whole exome sequencing and RNA sequencing in addition to TCR sequencing. Ten or so patients reached durable clinical benefit, while some 19 patients did not. Some 30 patients had pretreatment blood TCR-seq, some 24 had at least one posttreatment blood collection, and some 24 had tumor TCR-seq.

Its CDR3 holds 15 amino acids, cysteine through phenylalanine. The only DNA kept is the CDR3, 45 bases in frame from the first base. For CDR1 and CDR2, the germline V gene lists MGHDK and SYGVNS. For this chain, trimming is 6 bases at the V end and 6 bases at the J end, and the number of junction bases without a gene match is 11. The paper's findings and limits, for the study overall: Greater expansion of tumor-associated TCR clones in peripheral blood 3 weeks after the start of treatment was observed in patients with durable benefit (n of about 24, p = 0.022). Improved progression-free and overall survival was associated with having pretreatment peripheral blood TCR clonality below the median. Because of the small sample size (n of about 30) and the many exploratory analyses performed, the results are intended to be regarded as hypothesis-generating.

Each PCR received spiked-in synthetic TCR analog templates so that absolute template abundance could be estimated from read counts. TCRbeta CDR3 regions were amplified from genomic DNA with bias-controlled V and J gene primers using the immunoSEQ assay. Rearranged TCRbeta segments were sequenced at approximately 20X coverage. As for the authors' bioinformatics: Sequencing errors were corrected by clustering and CDR3s were annotated against IMGT to assign V, D and J genes. Only productive TCRbeta rearrangements were used in downstream analyses, excluding out-of-frame or stop-codon sequences. Clonality was computed as one minus Shannon entropy normalized by the log of the number of unique productive sequences. Fisher's exact test with Benjamini-Hochberg correction, using a cutoff of adjusted p below 0.01, was how clones that differed between time points or between blood and tumor were identified. The table was pulled from immuneACCESS by TCRdb, which kept in-frame rearrangements only. Such tables lose some clones; where checked, under half of the loss comes from unresolved V genes, and the rest has no known cause. The V and J calls and clone size come from that table; D and trimming were worked out from the DNA. Within this sample are about 87,000 clones, with 65% to 85% of them counted one time only. Jointly, the top ten make up roughly 2% of the sample.

The sample's time point, from its label and the paper: pretreatment peripheral blood. A cohort of about 27 patients with locally advanced or metastatic urothelial carcinoma, treated at Memorial Sloan Kettering on a trial protocol, was included. Peripheral blood mononuclear cells were collected pretreatment and during treatment, with between 1 and 8 total time points per patient. The Qiagen DNeasy Blood extraction kit was used to purify genomic DNA from total PBMCs and tumor samples. PBMCs were collected pretreatment and during treatment and were isolated and stored as previously described. This clone was recorded a few times. The antigen this receptor binds is unknown. No base-level quality is on record; no much larger clone is a single base apart.

Recombination joined TRBV25-1 with TRBJ2-3; 8 bases in the middle match TRBD2. The source is a man aged 55 to 70 with urothelial cancer. Sequences were derived from PBMCs, sampled around atezolizumab (anti-PD-L1) treatment. The sequenced DNA: TGTGCCAGCAGCCACGGGGGGGCTAGCGGGGATACGCAGTATTTT. It translates as CASSHGGASGDTQYF.